This T cell receptor beta chain was found in a study of molecular identifiers for immune sequencing clone quantification (dated by TCRdb to 2017 to 2018). Concerning the study at large: For a replicate experiment, the RNA from either approximately 20,000 or 100,000 naive CD8 T cells was divided into five aliquots, and four of those aliquots went on to sequencing. This methods study used CD8 T cells to benchmark TCR RNA copy counting and molecular-identifier clustering-based TCR repertoire sequencing (MIDCIRS). Overall study outcomes, separate from this receptor: The naive libraries included spiked-in Jurkat TCR RNA (fewer than eleven copies' worth), and this Jurkat TCR RNA is not part of the donor repertoire. Modeling estimated about 2.8 recovered TCR RNA copies per cell, compared with about ten by digital PCR, which implies approximately 30% capture efficiency. Identical TCR molecules sharing a barcode could cause highly expanded clone sizes to be underestimated. Even against a background of about a million naive CD8 T cells, spiked-in Jurkat TCR RNA amounting to a single cell's worth was reported to be detectable. Clones above 20 RNA copies held over 97% of molecules in CMV-specific effector cells but under 1% in naive cells. When barcode sub-clustering was omitted, TCR diversity was inflated by chimeric consensus sequences, with chimeras reaching as high as 47%.

This clonotype was detected ten times or more. Its antigen is currently not known. One base away there is no much larger clone; base qualities are not given. Library construction relied on PCR. Sequencing instrument: Illumina HiSeq 4000. Bulk TCR libraries were prepared as previously described, using TCR primers listed in Table S5. The Qiagen AllPrep DNA/RNA kit was used to purify total RNA. Before any analysis, reads coming from multiple sequencing runs of the same library were combined into one pool. Regarding the original processing steps: Reads were retained only if an exact TCR constant sequence was present, and the retained reads were trimmed to 150 nt and grouped according to their 12-nt molecular barcodes. Reads inside each barcode group were sub-clustered using a 15% Levenshtein threshold, and a quality-weighted consensus sequence was constructed for each RNA molecule. Non-functional sequences were discarded, and so were lower-count sequences lying one edit away from another sequence. Based on a fit of two negative binomial distributions, barcode sub-clusters having less than 20% of the maximum read count were discarded. TCRdb ran its own pipeline on the public reads, namely fastp trimming at Q25 and MiXCR clone calling, and kept in-frame beta chains. Entries that share a CDR3 protein sequence are merged under the most common genes and DNA. These V and J calls originate from TCRdb's pipeline instead of the authors' own analysis. The sample yields over 600,000 distinct CDR3 sequences; just under 20% were counted once. The ten top clones hold 0.85% to 0.9% of the sample.

V loses 3 bases, J loses 2 bases, and the germline ends lie 11 bases apart. The CDR3 holds 13 amino acids from the cysteine to the phenylalanine. The CDR3 DNA has 39 bases and is translated from base 1. Per the germline V gene (reference sequence), GTSNPN is the CDR1 and SVGIG is the CDR2. Libraries of naive CD8 T cells were generated from about 19,000 to 1,100,000 sorted cells, with 10%, 30% or 50% of the purified RNA used. Naive CD8 T cells were FACS-sorted as CD8+CD4-CCR7+CD45RA+ on a BD FACSAria II into RLT Plus buffer. To test detection sensitivity, Jurkat RNA equivalent to more than 8 TCR copies was spiked into samples of about 17,000-1,100,000 naive CD8 T cells. Enrichment of CD8 T cells was done with RosetteSep CD8+ T Cell Enrichment Cocktail plus Ficoll-Paque, and ACK red cell lysis came afterward.

The sequence came from a human donor in good health. Some libraries in this study had Jurkat cell RNA spiked in. The chain is encoded by TRBV30 joined to TRBJ2-7, with TRBD1 tentatively as D gene (6 bases match). The material sequenced was naive CD8+ T cells from blood, with Jurkat cell RNA spiked in. The cell subset or site label for this specimen denotes: FACS-sorted CD8+CD4-CCR7+CD45RA+ naive T cells. The nucleotide sequence reads as follows: TGTGCCTGGAGAAGGGACACTACCTACGAGCAGTACTTC. It specifies CAWRRDTTYEQYF. With the rest looked up from the reference TRBV30 and TRBJ2-7 genes rather than sequenced, the full variable domain is SQTIHQWPATLVQPVGSPLSLECTVEGTSNPNLYWYRQAAGRGLQLLFYSVGIGQISSEVPQNLSASRPQDRQFILSSKKLLLSDSGFYLCAWRRDTTYEQYFGPGTRLTVT.